The 14 T cell receptor beta chains below were found in one sample sequenced in a study of blood T cell repertoires in COVID-19. The data were produced by immunoSEQ multiplex PCR, yet TCRdb's version contains in-frame clones alone and is incomplete. This table has approximately 120,000 clones, roughly 80% appearing once. Material for sequencing was peripheral blood. These receptors came from a man in his 60s with acute or convalescent COVID-19.

The chain employs TRBV7-8 and TRBJ2-2; maybe TRBD1 (5 bases). The CDR3 spans 17 residues. In germline, CDR1 is SGHVS, CDR2 FQNEAQ. Trimming took off 0 bases at V and 5 bases at J, with 16 bases between the two ends. CDR3 sequence (DNA): TGTGCCAGCAGCTTAGCGCCCGGCAGGGTAATAACCGGGGAGCTGTTTTTT. Protein product: CASSLAPGRVITGELFF.

This clone was recorded a few times. The rearrangement links TRBV11-2 to TRBJ2-3; no reliable D call. Germline CDR1 and CDR2: SGHAT and FQNNGV. With 4 bases removed from V and 5 bases from J, the gap between germline ends came to 19 bases. The CDR3 is made up of 16 amino acids. CDR3 sequence reads: CASSYEQFYHGDTQYF. CDR3 nucleotide sequence: TGTGCCAGCAGCTACGAACAGTTTTACCACGGAGATACGCAGTATTTT. The variable domain in full, with the rest retrieved from reference TRBV11-2 and TRBJ2-3, is EAGVAQSPRYKIIEKRQSVAFWCNPISGHATLYWYQQILGQGPKLLIQFQNNGVVDDSQLPKDRFSAERLKGVDSTLKIQPAKLEDSAVYLCASSYEQFYHGDTQYFGPGTRLTVL.

The rearrangement uses TRBV11-2 and TRBJ2-7, with D uncertain. CDR1 is SGHAT, CDR2 FQNNGV, per germline. This CDR3 region has 11 residues. V was shortened by 6 bases and J by 8 bases, with 11 bases between the two germline ends. The CDR3 loop reads CASSYRGQQYF. The CDR3 nucleotides are TGTGCCAGCAGTTACCGTGGGCAGCAGTACTTC.

This clone was observed a single time. V is TRBV11-2 and J is TRBJ1-2; weak D call: TRBD1 (5 bases). This CDR3 is 14 amino acids long. The V gene's germline CDR1 is SGHAT and CDR2 FQNNGV. Trimming pared 8 bases from V and 5 bases from J, leaving 18 bases between. CDR3 nucleotide sequence: TGTGCCAGCGATAGGGACTGGACGGATTATGGCTACACCTTC. Translated: CASDRDWTDYGYTF.

The genes are TRBV15 and TRBJ1-6; 7 nucleotides align to TRBD1. CDR1 and CDR2 (germline): LNHNV, YYDKDF (reference sequence). The V and J ends lost 3 bases and 4 bases, in that order; junction bases with no gene match: 3. This CDR3 region has 15 residues. CDR3 sequence (DNA): TGTGCCACCAGCAGGGGGGACAGTTATAATTCACCCCTCCACTTT. Its protein is CATSRGDSYNSPLHF.

As concerns this clone: Other DNA sequences in this sample translate to the same CDR3. The V call is TRBV7-8, the J call TRBJ2-5; no definite D call. The CDR3 runs to 12 residues. V lost 3 bases and J lost 5, with 7 bases in between. Germline V gene sequence: CDR1 SGHVS, CDR2 FQNEAQ. The CDR3 DNA reads as TGTGCCAGCAGCTTCAATCGGGAGACCCAGTACTTC. Its translation: CASSFNRETQYF. The full variable domain, with the rest looked up from reference TRBV7-8 and TRBJ2-5, is GAGVSQSPRYKVAKRGQDVALRCDPISGHVSLFWYQQALGQGPEFLTYFQNEAQLDKSGLPSDRFFAERPEGSVSTLKIQRTQQEDSAVYLCASSFNRETQYFGPGTRLLVL.

CDR3 bases: TGTGCCAGCACCCTGGGGGCAGGGGAAAAACTGTTTTTT. Its protein is CASTLGAGEKLFF. V usage is TRBV12-3 or TRBV12-4 and J usage is TRBJ1-4; D might be TRBD1 (6 bases). CDR3 length: 13 residues. Trimming shortened V by 7 bases and J by 8 bases, and 14 bases separated the two germline ends.

The V call is TRBV7-3, the J call TRBJ2-1; D might be TRBD2 (6 bases). The CDR3 runs to 14 residues. Trimming left V 2 bases short and J 5 bases short, with 10 bases between. Per germline, CDR1 SGHTA and CDR2 FQGTGA. In DNA form, the CDR3 reads TGTGCCAGCAGCTTATCGCGGGGCAACAATGAGCAGTTCTTC. Amino acid sequence: CASSLSRGNNEQFF.

The chain joins TRBV4-1 to TRBJ2-1, with 8 bases that match TRBD1. The CDR3 has 17 amino acids. CDR1 MGHRA and CDR2 YSYEKL come from the germline V gene. V was pared by 1 base and J by 8 bases, with 13 bases of the junction left unmatched. This CDR3 is CASSQGQGATWRDEQFF. CDR3 DNA: TGCGCCAGCAGCCAAGGCCAGGGGGCTACTTGGAGGGATGAGCAGTTCTTC.

This clone turned up a few times. The chain links TRBV15 to TRBJ2-7; 8 nucleotides line up with TRBD2. The CDR3 covers 13 residues. Germline CDR1 LNHNV, CDR2 YYDKDF (reference sequence). With V trimmed by 10 bases and J by 3 bases, 8 bases remained unmatched. CDR3 protein: CAKKREGSYEQYF. In DNA form, the CDR3 reads TGTGCCAAGAAACGGGAGGGGAGCTACGAGCAGTACTTC.

This sequence joins TRBV2 and TRBJ2-5; D might be TRBD1 (5 bases). CDR1 and CDR2 from the germline V gene are SNHLY and FYNNEI. The V end was cut by 6 bases, the J end by 7 bases, with 18 bases between. This CDR3 spans 14 amino acids. The CDR3 here is CASRAQGPGWTQYF. CDR3 DNA: TGTGCCAGCAGGGCTCAGGGCCCCGGGTGGACCCAGTACTTC.

The CDR3 DNA reads as TGTGCCAGTAGTAAAGGCGGGGGGGAGCTCTACGAGCAGTACTTC. This codes for CASSKGGGELYEQYF. The rearrangement links TRBV19 to TRBJ2-7; 9 bases align to TRBD2. This CDR3 spans 15 amino acids. Germline CDR1 LNHDA, CDR2 SQIVND (reference sequence). V trimming: 4 bases; J trimming: 3 bases; junction bases outside the gene matches: 7.

The chain couples TRBV3-1 (or the pseudogene TRBV3-2) to TRBJ2-1; 10 positions match TRBD2. After removal of 4 bases from V and 4 bases from J, the junction contained 4 bases not matched to a gene. Germline values: CDR1 LGHDT, CDR2 YNNKEL (reference sequence). This CDR3 contains 15 residues. The CDR3 loop reads CASSLSGGQYNEQFF. CDR3 coding DNA: TGTGCCAGCAGCCTTAGCGGGGGGCAGTACAATGAGCAGTTCTTC.

This clone was detected once. The rearrangement links TRBV7-3 to TRBJ2-1; possible D gene TRBD2, 6 bases. The CDR3 runs to 16 residues. Germline CDR1 SGHTA, CDR2 FQGTGA. Trimming took off 1 base at V and 3 bases at J, with 13 bases between the two ends. The CDR3 reads CASSLISSVGYNEQFF. The CDR3 region has the DNA TGTGCCAGCAGCTTAATCTCTAGCGTTGGCTACAATGAGCAGTTCTTC.